The sequence of this T cell receptor beta chain was determined in a study of neurological immune-mediated disorders. As for the study in general: Multiple sclerosis patients numbered about 34, of whom about 30 were relapsing-remitting and 3 secondary progressive. Study-wide findings and caveats: Expansion of TCR clones was greatest in HTLV-1-associated myelopathy and smallest in multiple sclerosis, where it fell below that of healthy controls.

Trimming took off 0 bases at V and 5 bases at J, with 15 bases between the two ends. Germline-derived CDR1 and CDR2 are DFQATT and SNEGSKA (reference sequence). The CDR3 is made up of 15 amino acids. TCRdb redid the calling of the 5' RACE reads with MiXCR, one entry per CDR3 protein. Among some 60,000 distinct CDR3 sequences listed, around 3.6% were seen once. This clonotype was found many times. Its antigen is unidentified. The unsorted libraries were prepared from 2 million PBMCs (stored at -80 C). The sequence was obtained from a woman aged 30 to 39 with multiple sclerosis. Specimen: PBMCs. The chain uses TRBV20-1 and TRBJ2-3; TRBD2 is a possible D gene (6 bases). DNA of the CDR3: TGCAGTGCTAGAGATATGGTGGGAGGCGTAGATACGCAGTATTTT. Protein: CSARDMVGGVDTQYF.